This T cell receptor beta chain is from a study of cytomegalovirus exposure and HLA in healthy donors. Primers for the PCR totalled 60 Vbeta and 13 Jbeta. This table comes from immunoSEQ multiplex PCR, and its TCRdb copy is limited to in-frame clones, with some not included. The sample lists tens of thousands of clones, 72% occurring once. V was trimmed by 7 bases and J by 3 bases, leaving 19 bases between them. CDR1 and CDR2 (germline): MDHEN, SYDVKM. The CDR3 is 15 residues long. The clonotype originates from a middle-aged woman in good health and CMV-seropositive. V gene TRBV28 combines with J gene TRBJ2-7; the D gene is possibly TRBD2 (5 bases). The material sequenced was PBMCs. This CDR3 reads CASMSSAGSYYEQYF. The CDR3 DNA sequence: TGTGCCAGCATGAGTTCGGCGGGCTCGTACTACGAGCAGTACTTC.